The 23 T cell receptor beta chains below all came from one sample that was sequenced in a study of blood T cells in healthy people across ages. A second roughly 6 to 12 cycle PCR used barcoded and J-beta primers. TCRdb used MiXCR to reprocess the 5' RACE reads, holding one entry per CDR3 protein. The sample shows over 1,500,000 distinct CDR3 sequences, about 50% of them seen only once. Sequencing was carried out using blood. The receptors shown here come from a woman aged 40 to 55 in good health.

This rearrangement joins TRBV27 to TRBJ1-6; no clear D gene. The CDR3 totals 16 residues. V lost 5 bases and J lost 0, with 11 bases in between. Germline CDR1 MNHEY, CDR2 SMNVEV (reference sequence). CDR3 region: CASSLTPSSYNSPLHF. CDR3 coding DNA: TGTGCCAGCAGTCTGACCCCGAGCTCCTATAATTCACCCCTCCACTTT.

Only a few counts were recorded for this clonotype. The V gene is TRBV6-1, the J gene TRBJ2-7; 7 bases are a match to TRBD2. The closer fit of TRBJ2-5 to the DNA end suggests the J call may be wrong. The germline V gene encodes CDR1 MNHNS and CDR2 SASEGT. This CDR3 contains 16 residues. The CDR3 bases are TGTGCCAGCAGTAAAGTCACCCCCGGGGGGCAAGAGACCCAGTACTTC. Translated: CASSKVTPGGQETQYF.

This clonotype has only a few counts. This chain joins TRBV10-3 and TRBJ2-7, with D tentatively TRBD1 or TRBD2 (5 bases each). The germline V and J ends were trimmed by 6 bases and 0 bases, with 12 bases remaining between them. The CDR3 runs to 14 residues. Germline V gene lookup returns CDR1 ENHRY and CDR2 SYGVKD. Here the CDR3 DNA reads TGTGCCATCAGCGGGGCGGAGAGCTCCTACGAGCAGTACTTC. Encoded protein: CAISGAESSYEQYF.

The chain links TRBV6-1 to TRBJ2-4; the D is unclear. V was trimmed by 10 bases and J by 5 bases, leaving 15 bases between them. CDR1 MNHNS and CDR2 SASEGT come from the germline V gene. The CDR3 runs 13 residues. In DNA, the CDR3 is TGTGCCATCAATGGATTACCGGAAAACATTCAGTACTTC. It encodes CAINGLPENIQYF.

This chain joins TRBV12-3 or TRBV12-4 and TRBJ1-2; tentatively, D is TRBD1 (6 bases). V was clipped by 4 bases and J by 5 bases, with 11 bases between them. There are 13 residues in the CDR3. The CDR3, as DNA: TGTGCCAGCAGTTCAAACAGGGCTTATGGCTACACCTTC. Its protein product is CASSSNRAYGYTF.

This chain uses TRBV20-1 with TRBJ2-4; perhaps TRBD1 as D (6 bases). TRBJ2-5 matches the DNA end more closely, so the J call is doubtful. Germline CDR1 reads DFQATT; CDR2 reads SNEGSKA (reference sequence). The CDR3 sequence is 16 residues long. CDR3 bases: TGCAGTGCTAGGAATCCACAGGGTCTTTCCCAAGAGACCCAGTACTTC. This gives the protein CSARNPQGLSQETQYF.

The chain carries TRBV20-1 and TRBJ1-2; perhaps TRBD1 as D (5 bases). Germline lookup yields CDR1 DFQATT and CDR2 SNEGSKA (reference sequence). CDR3 length equals 15 residues. Trimming took off 0 bases at V and 7 bases at J, with 18 bases between the two ends. CDR3 coding DNA: TGCAGTGCTAGAGATTGGGGCCAGGGTTTGTCTGGCTACACCTTC. Its protein product is CSARDWGQGLSGYTF.

The chain employs TRBV7-9 and TRBJ1-6, with 8 bases that match TRBD1. Germline CDR1 is SEHNR and CDR2 is FQNEAQ (reference sequence). This CDR3 has 16 residues. Trimming cost V 4 bases and J 0 bases; bases outside gene matches: 2. The CDR3 loop reads CASSSDRVSYNSPLHF. Written as DNA, the CDR3 is TGTGCCAGCAGCTCGGACAGGGTCTCCTATAATTCACCCCTCCACTTT.

The chain employs TRBV20-1 and TRBJ1-6; 7 nucleotides line up with TRBD1. The V segment lost 3 bases and the J segment 3 bases; nucleotides outside the gene matches: 8. CDR3 length: 16 residues. Germline assignment: CDR1 DFQATT and CDR2 SNEGSKA (reference sequence). The DNA of the CDR3 is TGCAGTGCTAGTTACAGGGGAAGGTACTATAATTCACCCCTCCACTTT. Translated, it gives CSASYRGRYYNSPLHF.

CDR3 protein: CASKGLGNLNTGELFF. The CDR3 coding sequence is TGTGCCAGTAAGGGGTTAGGGAACCTGAACACCGGGGAGCTGTTTTTT. The V gene is TRBV7-2, the J gene TRBJ2-2; tentatively, D is TRBD1 (5 bases). Germline V gene lookup returns CDR1 SGHTA and CDR2 FQGNSA. V lost 9 bases, J lost 1 base, and 18 bases lay in between. The CDR3 loop spans 16 amino acids.

The J gene is TRBJ2-5, the V gene TRBV7-9, with D possibly matching TRBD2 (5 bases). Germline lookup yields CDR1 SEHNR and CDR2 FQNEAQ (reference sequence). The CDR3 length is 15 residues. Trimming took off 5 bases at V and 5 bases at J, with 18 bases between the two ends. CDR3 coding DNA: TGTGCCAGCAGCGAAATTGCCGGGGATGAGGAGACCCAGTACTTC. This translates into CASSEIAGDEETQYF.

About this clonotype itself: A much larger clone differs by one base, so this may be a read error. The rearrangement joins TRBV15 to TRBJ2-5, with a possible D match to TRBD2 (6 bases). From germline, CDR1 is LNHNV and CDR2 YYDKDF (reference sequence). The length of the CDR3 is 11 residues. V lost 5 bases, J lost 9 bases, and 10 bases lay in between. Here the CDR3 reads CATSEGEAQYF. CDR3 sequence (DNA): TGTGCCACCAGCGAAGGGGAGGCCCAGTACTTC.

This clonotype was counted only a few times. The chain recombines TRBV6-2 or TRBV6-3 with TRBJ2-7; D not resolved. Trimming left V 7 bases short and J 3 bases short, with 7 bases between. This CDR3 contains 11 residues. Germline V CDR1 and CDR2: MNHEY, SVGEGT. The CDR3 DNA follows: TGTGCCAGCACCCACAACTACGAGCAGTACTTC. As protein: CASTHNYEQYF.

In DNA, the CDR3 is TGTGCCAGCAGCTTAGGGGGACTAGCGGACAATGAGCAGTTCTTC. Translation gives CASSLGGLADNEQFF. The chain recombines TRBV11-3 with TRBJ2-1, with 11 bases matching TRBD2. The CDR3 loop spans 15 amino acids. Germline CDR1 reads SGHNT; CDR2 reads YENEEA. Germline trimming cut 1 base from V and 5 bases from J; bases unmatched to any gene: 1.

This clonotype was seen a handful of times. The rearrangement uses TRBV29-1 and TRBJ2-1; the match to TRBD1 covers 7 bases. The J segment lost 8 bases and the V segment lost 6 bases, leaving 7 bases of the junction unmatched. CDR1 is SQVTM, CDR2 ANQGSEA, per germline. This CDR3 region has 12 residues. DNA for the CDR3: TGCAGCGTGGACCATACAGGGGATGAGCAGTTCTTC. Protein product: CSVDHTGDEQFF.

V and J are TRBV6-6 and TRBJ1-1; 8 positions agree with TRBD1. Germline lookup yields CDR1 MNHNY and CDR2 SVGAGI (reference sequence). The CDR3 loop spans 14 amino acids. V dropped 4 bases and J dropped 4; count of bases not matched to a gene: 5. CDR3 DNA sequence: TGTGCCAGCAGTTCTTATACAGGGGGCACTGAAGCTTTCTTT. This encodes CASSSYTGGTEAFF.

The rearrangement joins TRBV4-2 to TRBJ2-3; 8 bases fit TRBD1. Looked up from germline, CDR1 is LGHNA and CDR2 is YNFKEQ. CDR3 length: 12 amino acids. The junction had 3 bases not matched to a gene; V was cut back by 5 bases and J by 8 bases. CDR3 in DNA: TGTGCCAGCAGCTCGGACAGGGCTACGCAGTATTTT. This codes for CASSSDRATQYF.

This rearrangement joins TRBV6-2 or TRBV6-3 to TRBJ2-3; TRBD2 agrees at 9 bases. CDR1 and CDR2 from the germline V gene are MNHEY and SVGEGT. J gave up 9 bases and V 11 bases, and 18 bases lay outside the gene matches. The CDR3 extends over 15 amino acids. CDR3: CASRPIAGVTDTQYF. The CDR3 nucleotides read TGTGCCTCCCGTCCGATAGCGGGGGTAACCGACACGCAGTATTTT.

This chain links TRBV7-2 with TRBJ1-1, with D possibly matching TRBD1 (5 bases). There are 16 residues in the CDR3. V was clipped by 5 bases and J by 1 base, with 17 bases between them. Germline V CDR1 and CDR2: SGHTA, FQGNSA. The CDR3 region has the DNA TGTGCCAGCAGCGCTGGGGTGGGACCTCGGAACACTGAAGCTTTCTTT. The encoded protein is CASSAGVGPRNTEAFF.

This sequence joins TRBV6-5 and TRBJ1-2; TRBD1 agrees at 10 bases. Trimming removed 8 bases from V and 8 bases from J; junction bases left unmatched: 14. Germline CDR1 MNHEY, CDR2 SVGAGI. This CDR3 has 15 residues. CDR3 protein: CASFRDRGSRGGYTF. CDR3 DNA: TGTGCCAGCTTCCGGGACAGGGGATCCCGTGGCGGCTACACCTTC.

This clonotype occurred a few times. The chain employs TRBV20-1 and TRBJ2-1; 7 bases fit TRBD1. This CDR3 contains 10 residues. Looked up from germline, CDR1 is DFQATT and CDR2 is SNEGSKA (reference sequence). The junction had 3 bases not matched to a gene; V was cut back by 4 bases and J by 12 bases. The CDR3: CSAIRTGQFF. The CDR3 region has the DNA TGCAGTGCTATCCGGACAGGGCAGTTCTTC.

This clonotype turned up a few times. The rearrangement links TRBV6-2 or TRBV6-3 to TRBJ2-4; D perhaps matches TRBD2 (5 bases). The J call may be mistaken, given a closer DNA end match to TRBJ2-7. This CDR3 is built from 15 residues. Germline V CDR1 and CDR2: MNHEY, SVGEGT. The CDR3 DNA sequence: TGTGCCAGCAGTTACTCACGGGGTTTAGCCTACGAGCAGTACTTC. Translation gives CASSYSRGLAYEQYF.

The sample holds a few counts of this clonotype. V is TRBV6-2 or TRBV6-3 and J is TRBJ2-5; perhaps D is TRBD1 or TRBD2 (5 bases each). This CDR3 contains 14 residues. CDR1 and CDR2 from the germline V gene are MNHEY and SVGEGT. Trimming took off 2 bases at V and 5 bases at J, with 12 bases between the two ends. The CDR3 reads CASSYLGVMETQYF. The CDR3 region has the DNA TGTGCCAGCAGTTACCTGGGGGTGATGGAGACCCAGTACTTC.